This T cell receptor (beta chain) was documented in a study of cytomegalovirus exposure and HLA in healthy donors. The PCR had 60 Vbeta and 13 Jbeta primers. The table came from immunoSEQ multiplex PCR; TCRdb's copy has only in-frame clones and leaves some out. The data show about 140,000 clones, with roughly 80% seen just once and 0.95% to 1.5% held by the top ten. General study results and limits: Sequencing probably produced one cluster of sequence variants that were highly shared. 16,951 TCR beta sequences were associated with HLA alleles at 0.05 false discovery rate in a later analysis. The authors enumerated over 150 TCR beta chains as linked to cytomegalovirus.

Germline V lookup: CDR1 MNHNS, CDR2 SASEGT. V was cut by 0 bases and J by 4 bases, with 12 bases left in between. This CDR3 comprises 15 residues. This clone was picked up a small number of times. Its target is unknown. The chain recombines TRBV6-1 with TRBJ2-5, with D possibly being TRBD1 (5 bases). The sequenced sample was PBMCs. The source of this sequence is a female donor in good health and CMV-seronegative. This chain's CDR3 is CASSEAVGQGETQYF. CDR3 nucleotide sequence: TGTGCCAGCAGTGAAGCTGTGGGTCAGGGAGAGACCCAGTACTTC.